The 27 T cell receptor beta chains in this list originate from one sample, sequenced in a study of cytomegalovirus exposure and HLA in healthy donors (dated by TCRdb to between 2016 and 2019). Library creation used the immunoSEQ multiplex PCR assay. The clones in this table, taken by TCRdb from immuneACCESS, are in-frame only. Not every clone is retained; where verified, under half of the shortfall comes from an unresolved V gene, and the cause of the rest is unknown. In this sample the table shows 190,000 or so clones, about 80% of which occur a single time. The ten biggest clones cover 2.8% of the sample. The sample consisted of PBMCs. These receptors all come from a woman aged 18-29 years in good health and CMV-seropositive.

The V call is TRBV7-3, the J call TRBJ2-5, with D possibly matching TRBD2 (6 bases). Trimming shortened V by 5 bases and J by 2 bases, and 9 bases separated the two germline ends. Germline-derived CDR1 and CDR2 are SGHTA and FQGTGA. The CDR3 has 13 amino acids. The CDR3, as DNA: TGTGCCAGCAGCCTCGGGGGACAAGAGACCCAGTACTTC. Its translation is CASSLGGQETQYF.

The rearrangement links TRBV19 to TRBJ2-1, with 7 bases matching TRBD1. The V gene's germline CDR1 is LNHDA and CDR2 SQIVND (reference sequence). CDR3 length: 16 residues. J was trimmed by 5 bases and V by 5 bases; bases with no gene match: 12. As DNA, the CDR3 is TGTGCCAGTAGTGGCCTGAACAGGGGATACAACAATGAGCAGTTCTTC. Translated: CASSGLNRGYNNEQFF.

This sequence joins TRBV13 and TRBJ2-7; D might be TRBD1 (5 bases). V was clipped by 8 bases and J by 1 base, with 15 bases between them. CDR3 length: 14 residues. The germline V gene encodes CDR1 PRHDT and CDR2 FYEKMQ (reference sequence). The CDR3 DNA follows: TGTGCCAGCCGTAGAATTGGGGCGTCCTACGAGCAGTACTTC. Amino acid sequence: CASRRIGASYEQYF.

The V and J genes are TRBV11-3 and TRBJ2-3; D is perhaps TRBD2 (7 bases). V was cut by 4 bases and J by 6 bases, with 14 bases left in between. This CDR3 spans 14 amino acids. Germline CDR1 and CDR2: SGHNT and YENEEA. CDR3 residues: CASSSGGPRDTQYF. Here the CDR3 DNA reads TGTGCCAGCAGCTCGGGGGGCCCCAGGGATACGCAGTATTTT.

The genes are TRBV23-1 and TRBJ1-4, with 7 bases matching TRBD1. TRBV23-1 is marked as an open reading frame, function uncertain. The V segment lost 10 bases and the J segment 3 bases; nucleotides outside the gene matches: 11. This CDR3 is 15 amino acids long. CDR3: CATTRQGAANEKLFF. CDR3 sequence (DNA): TGCGCCACGACCCGACAGGGCGCAGCTAATGAAAAACTGTTTTTT.

This chain joins TRBV29-1 and TRBJ1-2, with D maybe TRBD1 (5 bases). CDR1 is SQVTM and CDR2 is ANQGSEA in the germline V gene. Trimming took 7 bases from V and 0 from J, leaving 12 bases between them. The CDR3 sequence is 13 residues long. The CDR3 loop reads CSAGRDSNYGYTF. CDR3 bases: TGCAGCGCTGGCAGGGATTCTAACTATGGCTACACCTTC.

The chain employs TRBV15 and TRBJ2-7; D gene uncertain. CDR1 and CDR2 (germline): LNHNV, YYDKDF (reference sequence). V dropped 0 bases and J dropped 9 bases, with 18 bases sitting between them. CDR3 length: 15 residues. The CDR3 bases are TGTGCCACCAGCAGAGAAAACAGCCCCTACGAAAGGCAGTACTTC. Encoded protein: CATSRENSPYERQYF.

The V call is TRBV2, the J call TRBJ2-5; 9 bases map to TRBD1. CDR3 length equals 15 residues. Trimming cost V 6 bases and J 5 bases; bases outside gene matches: 10. Germline values: CDR1 SNHLY, CDR2 FYNNEI. The CDR3 bases are TGTGCCAGCAGCTACAGGGGGCGGGTAGGGGAGACCCAGTACTTC. Residues: CASSYRGRVGETQYF.

This clone showed up just once. This chain links TRBV6-5 with TRBJ2-5; possible D gene TRBD1, 6 bases. Germline V gene sequence: CDR1 MNHEY, CDR2 SVGAGI. V shed 2 bases and J shed 3 bases, with 13 bases lying between them. This CDR3 region has 15 residues. The CDR3 DNA follows: TGTGCCAGCAGTTACGGGGGCAGGACCGAAGAGACCCAGTACTTC. Translating gives CASSYGGRTEETQYF.

In this sample, this clone turned up once. The CDR3 region is CAAAAGTDIYGYTF. CDR3 in DNA: TGTGCCGCCGCGGCCGGGACAGACATCTATGGCTACACCTTC. The rearrangement links TRBV10-3 to TRBJ1-2, with 7 bases matching TRBD1. The CDR3 is made up of 14 amino acids. Per the germline V gene, CDR1 is ENHRY and CDR2 is SYGVKD. The junction had 13 bases not matched to a gene; V was cut back by 11 bases and J by 4 bases.

V and J are TRBV7-2 and TRBJ1-1, with TRBD1 as a possible D gene (5 bases). The CDR3 has 15 residues. The V end lost 3 bases, the J end lost 1 base, and 12 bases lay between the germline ends. Germline-derived CDR1 and CDR2 are SGHTA and FQGNSA. The CDR3 loop reads CASSLGGIPNTEAFF. The CDR3, as DNA: TGTGCCAGCAGCTTGGGGGGAATCCCGAACACTGAAGCTTTCTTT. Complete variable domain (other parts from reference TRBV7-2 and TRBJ1-1): GAGVSQSPSNKVTEKGKDVELRCDPISGHTALYWYRQSLGQGLEFLIYFQGNSAPDKSGLPSDRFSAERTGGSVSTLTIQRTQQEDSAVYLCASSLGGIPNTEAFFGQGTRLTVV.

The CDR3: CATSTLGQGNEKLFF. The CDR3 DNA reads TGTGCCACCAGCACCCTGGGACAGGGAAATGAAAAACTGTTTTTT. The gene calls are TRBV15 and TRBJ1-4; TRBD1 agrees at 9 bases. This CDR3 is built from 15 residues. V was pared by 4 bases and J by 5 bases, with 5 bases of the junction left unmatched. Germline assignment: CDR1 LNHNV and CDR2 YYDKDF (reference sequence).

V gene TRBV11-2 combines with J gene TRBJ2-7; D may be TRBD2 (6 bases). There are 14 residues in the CDR3. Trimming removed 6 bases from V and 5 bases from J, with 17 bases in between. CDR1 SGHAT and CDR2 FQNNGV come from the germline V gene. The CDR3 region is CASSSLRRAHEQYF. The CDR3 DNA sequence: TGTGCCAGCAGTTCCCTTCGGAGGGCCCACGAGCAGTACTTC. The whole variable domain, remainder taken from reference TRBV11-2 and TRBJ2-7, is EAGVAQSPRYKIIEKRQSVAFWCNPISGHATLYWYQQILGQGPKLLIQFQNNGVVDDSQLPKDRFSAERLKGVDSTLKIQPAKLEDSAVYLCASSSLRRAHEQYFGPGTRLTVT.

CDR3 loop: CASSVSNEQFF. As DNA, the CDR3 is TGTGCCAGCTCGGTATCCAATGAGCAGTTCTTC. J is TRBJ2-1 and V is TRBV6-1; D is uncertain. V dropped 8 bases and J dropped 6 bases, with 8 bases sitting between them. The CDR3 runs to 11 residues. Germline V lookup: CDR1 MNHNS, CDR2 SASEGT.

This clone was found a few times. CDR3 amino acids: CASSPGGDGYTF. The CDR3 DNA follows: TGTGCCAGCTCGCCAGGTGGAGATGGCTACACCTTC. This chain joins TRBV18 and TRBJ1-2; D uncertain. The CDR3 covers 12 residues. Germline CDR1 reads KGHSH; CDR2 reads LQKENI. V shed 6 bases and J shed 6 bases, with 11 bases lying between them.

The chain has TRBV6-4 and TRBJ2-5, with a weak D call TRBD2 (5 bases). V lost 2 bases to trimming and J lost 4 bases, with 11 bases between them. The V gene's germline CDR1 is MRHNA and CDR2 SNTAGT. CDR3 length: 14 amino acids. This CDR3 reads CASSDLIGVETQYF. In DNA, the CDR3 is TGTGCCAGCAGTGACCTCATCGGGGTAGAGACCCAGTACTTC.

This clone was counted a few times. The chain is built from TRBV7-3 and TRBJ2-7; D ambiguous. Germline V lookup: CDR1 SGHTA, CDR2 FQGTGA. V dropped 7 bases and J dropped 3 bases, with 10 bases sitting between them. The CDR3 is made up of 12 amino acids. The CDR3 protein is CASKPPSYEQYF. The CDR3 nucleotides read TGTGCCAGCAAACCTCCGAGCTACGAGCAGTACTTC.

This chain uses TRBV7-9 with TRBJ2-3; possibly TRBD1 for D (6 bases). V was clipped by 4 bases and J by 9 bases, with 11 bases between them. Germline V lookup: CDR1 SEHNR, CDR2 FQNEAQ (reference sequence). This CDR3 spans 12 amino acids. CDR3 bases: TGTGCCAGCAGCTCGCAGGGGAGAACGCAGTATTTT. As protein: CASSSQGRTQYF.

The chain employs TRBV25-1 and TRBJ2-7, with 8 bases identical to TRBD1. The CDR3 extends over 13 amino acids. Germline CDR1 reads MGHDK; CDR2 reads SYGVNS. V shed 4 bases and J 5 bases; nucleotides not matched to a gene: 4. The CDR3 here is CASSGTGFNEQYF. The CDR3 coding sequence is TGTGCCAGCAGTGGGACAGGGTTCAACGAGCAGTACTTC.

The rearrangement uses TRBV19 and TRBJ2-1, with 12 bases aligning to TRBD1. CDR1 is LNHDA and CDR2 is SQIVND in the germline V gene (reference sequence). This CDR3 contains 14 residues. Germline trimming cut 4 bases from V and 8 bases from J; bases unmatched to any gene: 3. DNA for the CDR3: TGTGCCAGTAGTACGGGGACAGGGGGCTATGAGCAGTTCTTC. Translation: CASSTGTGGYEQFF.

The chain uses TRBV5-6 and TRBJ2-2; the match to TRBD2 covers 10 bases. Trimming at V came to 1 base and at J to 6 bases, leaving 12 bases not matched to a gene. There are 18 residues in the CDR3. Germline CDR1 reads SGHDT; CDR2 reads YYEEEE. The CDR3 is CASSLSLAGAGPSGELFF. In DNA form, the CDR3 reads TGTGCCAGCAGCTTGAGCCTAGCGGGGGCGGGTCCATCCGGGGAGCTGTTTTTT. Drawing the rest from reference TRBV5-6 and TRBJ2-2, the complete variable domain is DAGVTQSPTHLIKTRGQQVTLRCSPKSGHDTVSWYQQALGQGPQFIFQYYEEEERQRGNFPDRFSGHQFPNYSSELNVNALLLGDSALYLCASSLSLAGAGPSGELFFGEGSRLTVL.

V usage is TRBV27 and J usage is TRBJ1-5, with D perhaps matching TRBD1 (6 bases). The CDR3 runs 16 residues. Germline V gives CDR1 MNHEY, CDR2 SMNVEV (reference sequence). V was pared by 5 bases and J by 0 bases, with 14 bases between. The CDR3 region has the DNA TGTGCCAGCAGTCCGCGGACAGATTATAGCAATCAGCCCCAGCATTTT. This sequence encodes CASSPRTDYSNQPQHF.

The rearrangement uses TRBV6-1 and TRBJ1-4, with 10 bases identical to TRBD1. J was trimmed by 7 bases and V by 5 bases; bases with no gene match: 4. Germline assignment: CDR1 MNHNS and CDR2 SASEGT. The CDR3 length is 14 residues. The CDR3 sequence is CASSPTGGGEKLFF. The DNA for the CDR3 is TGTGCCAGCAGTCCGACAGGGGGCGGTGAAAAACTGTTTTTT.

The chain has TRBV4-1 and TRBJ2-7; tentative D call: TRBD1 (6 bases). Germline CDR1 and CDR2: MGHRA and YSYEKL. Between the trimmed V and J ends, which lost 1 base and 4 bases, there was a span of 17 bases. CDR3 length: 16 amino acids. This CDR3 reads CASSQGVQGGQYEQYF. In nucleotides, the CDR3 is TGCGCCAGCAGCCAAGGAGTCCAGGGCGGACAGTACGAGCAGTACTTC.

The chain is built from TRBV7-9 and TRBJ2-7, with a tentative D call TRBD1 (5 bases). Trimming took 7 bases from V and 2 from J, leaving 15 bases between them. CDR1 is SEHNR and CDR2 is FQNEAQ in the germline V gene (reference sequence). The CDR3 is 14 residues long. The CDR3 region is CASINQGKAYEQYF. CDR3 in DNA: TGTGCCAGCATCAACCAGGGCAAGGCCTACGAGCAGTACTTC. Full variable domain (missing parts from reference TRBV7-9 and TRBJ2-7): DTGVSQNPRHKITKRGQNVTFRCDPISEHNRLYWYRQTLGQGPEFLTYFQNEAQLEKSRLLSDRFSAERPKGSFSTLEIQRTEQGDSAMYLCASINQGKAYEQYFGPGTRLTVT.

This clone was recorded a few times. The chain joins TRBV2 to TRBJ2-7, with no clear D. Trimming took 4 bases from V and 3 from J, leaving 7 bases between them. This CDR3 comprises 12 residues. Germline assignment: CDR1 SNHLY and CDR2 FYNNEI. CDR3 residues: CASSGTDYEQYF. CDR3 nucleotide sequence: TGTGCCAGCAGTGGAACAGACTACGAGCAGTACTTC.

The chain links TRBV2 to TRBJ2-4, with 7 bases aligning to TRBD2. This CDR3 is built from 14 residues. Germline values: CDR1 SNHLY, CDR2 FYNNEI. V shed 6 bases and J 7 bases; nucleotides not matched to a gene: 9. The CDR3 loop reads CASSPGGGVNIQYF. CDR3 coding DNA: TGTGCCAGCAGCCCCGGTGGGGGGGTTAACATTCAGTACTTC.